Reported below is one T cell receptor (beta chain). The CDR3 consists of 16 residues. CDR1 and CDR2 from the germline V gene are SGDLS and YYNGEE. V dropped 0 bases and J dropped 9; count of bases not matched to a gene: 10. These data are taken from a study of cytomegalovirus exposure and HLA in healthy donors. The primer mix had 60 Vbeta and 13 Jbeta primers. Generated by immunoSEQ multiplex PCR, the TCRdb table keeps only in-frame clones and is missing some. The repertoire holds around 180,000 clones, under 80% seen once, with about 13% in the top ten. The specimen was PBMCs. The chain employs TRBV9 and TRBJ2-1; TRBD2 matches at 9 bases. This TCR was sampled from a woman between 50 and 59 years old in good health and CMV-seropositive. The CDR3: CASSVDQRGAFAEQFF. The CDR3 DNA is TGTGCCAGCAGCGTAGATCAGCGGGGGGCCTTTGCTGAGCAGTTCTTC.